This T cell receptor (beta chain) was recovered during a study of T cell changes during pregnancy in multiple sclerosis. Clones were read by immunoSEQ multiplex PCR, and TCRdb kept only the in-frame ones, dropping some. Among tens of thousands of clones listed, roughly 92% were seen once. The junction had 6 bases not matched to a gene; V was cut back by 5 bases and J by 3 bases. Germline CDR1 and CDR2: SEHNR and FQNEAQ (reference sequence). The CDR3 consists of 14 residues. Here the sequenced sample was peripheral blood, taken in the third trimester of pregnancy. This TCR derives from a female donor with multiple sclerosis, enrolled in a pregnancy study. The chain couples TRBV7-9 to TRBJ1-2; TRBD1 aligns across 7 bases. The CDR3 nucleotides read TGTGCCAGCAGCATGGGACAGAGAGACTATGGCTACACCTTC. This translates into CASSMGQRDYGYTF.